Shown below are 28 T cell receptor beta chains from a single sample sequenced in a study of cytomegalovirus exposure and HLA in healthy donors. The study ran its PCR with 60 Vbeta and 13 Jbeta primers. Sequenced by immunoSEQ multiplex PCR; TCRdb stores in-frame clones only, minus some. The sample holds roughly 80,000 clones; less than 85% are singletons and the top ten take around 0.96%. The source material was PBMCs. The receptors were gathered from a male donor in good health and CMV-seronegative.

The chain couples TRBV2 to TRBJ2-1; D is possibly TRBD1 (6 bases). V lost 4 bases and J 6 bases, leaving 10 bases between the germline ends. The CDR3 contains 13 residues. Looked up from germline, CDR1 is SNHLY and CDR2 is FYNNEI. CDR3 region: CASSVSGVNEQFF. DNA for the CDR3: TGTGCCAGCAGTGTCTCAGGGGTCAATGAGCAGTTCTTC.

This clone appeared a single time. This rearrangement joins TRBV9 to TRBJ1-3; 7 bases agree with TRBD1. J was trimmed by 2 bases and V by 4 bases; bases with no gene match: 6. In germline, CDR1 is SGDLS, CDR2 YYNGEE. The CDR3 runs to 15 residues. CDR3: CASSRTGAPGNTIYF. For the CDR3, the DNA is TGTGCCAGCAGCAGAACAGGGGCACCTGGAAACACCATATATTTT.

V and J are TRBV4-1 and TRBJ1-2; 8 bases agree with TRBD1. The junction had 9 bases not matched to a gene; V was cut back by 0 bases and J by 3 bases. Germline assignment: CDR1 MGHRA and CDR2 YSYEKL. This CDR3 spans 17 amino acids. CDR3 protein: CASSQDQHPGGYYGYTF. CDR3 bases: TGCGCCAGCAGCCAAGACCAGCACCCAGGGGGCTACTATGGCTACACCTTC.

This rearrangement joins TRBV15 to TRBJ2-1; perhaps TRBD1 as D (6 bases). CDR3 size: 16 residues. Looked up from germline, CDR1 is LNHNV and CDR2 is YYDKDF (reference sequence). V was shortened by 1 base and J by 5 bases, with 15 bases between the two germline ends. CDR3 nucleotide sequence: TGTGCCACCAGCAGAGGGTCCGGGACAACGAACAATGAGCAGTTCTTC. The encoded protein is CATSRGSGTTNNEQFF.

V and J are TRBV28 and TRBJ2-6, with D unresolved. The CDR3 contains 16 residues. V was cut by 6 bases and J by 0 bases, with 12 bases left in between. Germline V gene lookup returns CDR1 MDHEN and CDR2 SYDVKM. Here the CDR3 reads CASREVVPSGANVLTF. In DNA, the CDR3 is TGTGCCAGCAGAGAGGTGGTACCCTCTGGGGCCAACGTCCTGACTTTC. The full variable domain, in which reference TRBV28 and TRBJ2-6 provide the parts outside the CDR3, is DVKVTQSSRYLVKRTGEKVFLECVQDMDHENMFWYRQDPGLGLRLIYFSYDVKMKEKGDIPEGYSVSREKKERFSLILESASTNQTSMYLCASREVVPSGANVLTFGAGSRLTVL.

This clone came up a few times. The chain carries TRBV7-2 and TRBJ1-5; D gene unclear. Trimming removed 2 bases from V and 9 bases from J, with 14 bases in between. There are 14 residues in the CDR3. Germline loops: CDR1 SGHTA, CDR2 FQGNSA. CDR3 DNA sequence: TGTGCCAGCAGCTTACCCCCGGGATTAGGGCCCCAGCATTTT. Protein product: CASSLPPGLGPQHF.

The gene calls are TRBV19 and TRBJ2-3, with 9 bases aligning to TRBD1. In germline, CDR1 is LNHDA, CDR2 SQIVND (reference sequence). There are 14 residues in the CDR3. The V and J ends lost 4 bases and 9 bases, in that order; junction bases with no gene match: 8. The CDR3 here is CASSTGTGQVTQYF. As DNA, the CDR3 is TGTGCCAGTAGTACCGGGACAGGGCAGGTGACGCAGTATTTT.

The chain combines TRBV10-3 with TRBJ2-5; TRBD1 matches 7 bases. Trimming at V came to 3 bases and at J to 6 bases, leaving 10 bases not matched to a gene. The germline V gene has CDR1 ENHRY and CDR2 SYGVKD. This CDR3 contains 15 residues. This CDR3 is CAISDRTGQEKTQYF. Written as DNA, the CDR3 is TGTGCCATCAGTGATAGGACAGGCCAAGAGAAGACCCAGTACTTC.

The CDR3 nucleotides read TGTGCCAGCACTCGGACAGGGCCGGCAGATACGCAGTATTTT. Protein: CASTRTGPADTQYF. The chain couples TRBV7-9 to TRBJ2-3; 8 nucleotides line up with TRBD1. Germline V gives CDR1 SEHNR, CDR2 FQNEAQ (reference sequence). This CDR3 has 14 residues. The junction had 7 bases not matched to a gene; V was cut back by 7 bases and J by 4 bases.

This chain connects TRBV12-5 to TRBJ1-3, with D tentatively TRBD1 (6 bases). The CDR3 is 12 residues long. Trimming removed 7 bases from V and 8 bases from J, with 12 bases in between. CDR1 is LGHNT, CDR2 FRNRAP, per germline. The CDR3 region is CASAPRTDTIYF. CDR3 bases: TGTGCTAGTGCCCCTCGGACAGACACCATATATTTT.

The V and J genes are TRBV27 and TRBJ2-2, with 11 bases that match TRBD1. The V gene's germline CDR1 is MNHEY and CDR2 SMNVEV (reference sequence). The trim removed 5 bases at V and 1 base at J, leaving 9 bases unmatched. CDR3 length equals 18 residues. This CDR3 reads CASSPRDRGERNTGELFF. In DNA, the CDR3 is TGTGCCAGCAGTCCCCGGGACAGGGGGGAAAGGAACACCGGGGAGCTGTTTTTT.

This CDR3 reads CASSRWSNEQFF. CDR3 nucleotides: TGCGCCAGCAGCCGTTGGAGTAATGAGCAGTTCTTC. This chain joins TRBV4-1 and TRBJ2-1; D remains ambiguous. This CDR3 is built from 12 residues. CDR1 MGHRA and CDR2 YSYEKL come from the germline V gene. The V and J ends lost 4 bases and 7 bases respectively, with 8 bases between them.

This chain connects TRBV2 to TRBJ2-1; 9 bases fit TRBD2. Germline-derived CDR1 and CDR2 are SNHLY and FYNNEI. This CDR3 spans 15 amino acids. The V and J ends lost 4 bases and 8 bases, in that order; junction bases with no gene match: 9. The CDR3 DNA reads TGTGCCAGCAGTGGCCTGGGACTAGCTGTGGATGAGCAGTTCTTC. It encodes CASSGLGLAVDEQFF.

The V gene is TRBV6-1, the J gene TRBJ2-7, with D perhaps matching TRBD1 (5 bases). This CDR3 has 15 amino acids. The V gene lost 6 bases and the J gene lost 2 bases, with 17 bases spanning the gap. CDR1 is MNHNS, CDR2 SASEGT, per germline. The CDR3 sequence is CASSKTPQGTYEQYF. In DNA, the CDR3 is TGTGCCAGCAGCAAAACCCCCCAGGGAACCTACGAGCAGTACTTC.

The rearrangement links TRBV6-1 to TRBJ2-2; TRBD1 aligns across 7 bases. This CDR3 has 15 residues. Per the germline V gene, CDR1 is MNHNS and CDR2 is SASEGT. V dropped 6 bases and J dropped 2; count of bases not matched to a gene: 6. CDR3 nucleotides: TGTGCCAGCAGGAGACAGGGTTCAAACACCGGGGAGCTGTTTTTT. Translated: CASRRQGSNTGELFF.

In regard to this clone: No conserved phenylalanine or tryptophan is present at the end of the CDR3, so a read error is the likely explanation. Because the CDR3's place on the DNA is in doubt, the DNA is left out and the CDR3 is given as listed by TCRdb. This chain's CDR3 is CASSEFMTGGSV. V usage is TRBV6-1 and J usage is TRBJ1-1; the listed D gene, TRBD1, was not tested against the DNA. From its first to its last residue, the CDR3 has 12 amino acids. In germline, CDR1 is MNHNS, CDR2 SASEGT.

This clone was picked up one time. The chain employs TRBV6-6 and TRBJ2-5; 7 nucleotides match TRBD2. This CDR3 comprises 13 residues. CDR1 is MNHNY and CDR2 is SVGAGI in the germline V gene (reference sequence). The V gene end was trimmed by 5 bases and the J gene end by 4 bases; junction bases not matched to a gene: 4. CDR3 nucleotides: TGTGCCAGCAGTGGGGGGGGGACAGAGACCCAGTACTTC. It specifies CASSGGGTETQYF.

This chain connects TRBV15 to TRBJ2-5, with 12 bases aligning to TRBD1. Germline V gene sequence: CDR1 LNHNV, CDR2 YYDKDF (reference sequence). This CDR3 comprises 14 residues. J lost 4 bases, V lost 7 bases, and 4 bases had no gene match. DNA for the CDR3: TGTGCCACCACCCGGGACAGGGGGCGAGAGACCCAGTACTTC. It encodes CATTRDRGRETQYF.

The V gene is TRBV7-9, the J gene TRBJ2-7, with 8 nucleotides matching TRBD2. Germline V lookup: CDR1 SEHNR, CDR2 FQNEAQ (reference sequence). The CDR3 sequence is 17 residues long. With V trimmed by 3 bases and J by 3 bases, 13 bases remained unmatched. In nucleotides, the CDR3 is TGTGCCAGCAGCTTGCCCCAAAGCGGGGGCAATGTCTACGAGCAGTACTTC. It codes for CASSLPQSGGNVYEQYF.

In this sample, this clone turned up a few times. V gene TRBV27 combines with J gene TRBJ2-3; D remains unclear. In germline, CDR1 is MNHEY, CDR2 SMNVEV (reference sequence). Between the trimmed V and J ends, which lost 2 bases and 0 bases, there was a span of 12 bases. The CDR3 has 16 amino acids. The CDR3 protein is CASSLLGLASTDTQYF. The CDR3 region has the DNA TGTGCCAGCAGTTTACTCGGGTTAGCTAGCACAGATACGCAGTATTTT.

The chain joins TRBV5-4 to TRBJ2-7; 9 bases align to TRBD1. Germline CDR1 SGHNT, CDR2 YYREEE (reference sequence). V was clipped by 4 bases and J by 1 base; unmatched bases: 6. The CDR3 sequence is 15 residues long. The CDR3 region is CASSKAGTGSYEQYF. The CDR3 DNA reads as TGTGCCAGCAGCAAAGCCGGGACAGGGTCCTACGAGCAGTACTTC. The whole variable domain, filled in from reference TRBV5-4 and TRBJ2-7, reads ETGVTQSPTHLIKTRGQQVTLRCSSQSGHNTVSWYQQALGQGPQFIFQYYREEENGRGNFPPRFSGLQFPNYSSELNVNALELDDSALYLCASSKAGTGSYEQYFGPGTRLTVT.

The gene calls are TRBV7-9 and TRBJ2-2; 7 positions match TRBD1. J was trimmed by 3 bases and V by 2 bases; bases with no gene match: 6. Germline lookup yields CDR1 SEHNR and CDR2 FQNEAQ (reference sequence). The CDR3 covers 16 residues. CDR3 in DNA: TGTGCCAGCAGCTTATCCGGGACAGCCGACACCGGGGAGCTGTTTTTT. Its translation: CASSLSGTADTGELFF.

This clone was picked up one time. The chain combines TRBV2 with TRBJ2-1, with 9 bases that match TRBD2. Germline values: CDR1 SNHLY, CDR2 FYNNEI. CDR3 length: 15 residues. V shed 10 bases and J 6 bases; nucleotides not matched to a gene: 13. CDR3 sequence: CATHRGSGRSNEQFF. The CDR3 nucleotides are TGTGCCACCCACCGGGGTAGCGGGAGAAGCAATGAGCAGTTCTTC.

There are a few counts of this clone. The chain employs TRBV9 and TRBJ2-5, with no clear D. CDR1 and CDR2 from the germline V gene are SGDLS and YYNGEE. The V gene lost 3 bases and the J gene lost 0 bases, with 6 bases spanning the gap. This CDR3 spans 13 amino acids. The CDR3 is CASSAPDQETQYF. CDR3 nucleotide sequence: TGTGCCAGCAGCGCCCCGGACCAAGAGACCCAGTACTTC. Variable domain in full (rest from reference TRBV9 and TRBJ2-5): DSGVTQTPKHLITATGQRVTLRCSPRSGDLSVYWYQQSLDQGLQFLIQYYNGEERAKGNILERFSAQQFPDLHSELNLSSLELGDSALYFCASSAPDQETQYFGPGTRLLVL.

This clone appeared a single time. V is TRBV30 and J is TRBJ1-4; possible D gene TRBD1, 6 bases. Germline CDR1 reads GTSNPN; CDR2 reads SVGIG (reference sequence). The CDR3 is 14 amino acids. The V end lost 6 bases, the J end lost 0 bases, and 11 bases lay between the germline ends. For the CDR3, the DNA is TGTGCCTGCCACACAGGGACAACTAATGAAAAACTGTTTTTT. This codes for CACHTGTTNEKLFF.

The V gene is TRBV5-1, the J gene TRBJ2-5; TRBD1 aligns across 11 bases. V dropped 3 bases and J dropped 5; count of bases not matched to a gene: 9. This CDR3 is 16 amino acids long. Germline CDR1 is SGHRS and CDR2 is YFSETQ. The CDR3: CASSWEGQGVLETQYF. The CDR3 DNA sequence: TGCGCCAGCAGCTGGGAGGGACAGGGGGTCCTGGAGACCCAGTACTTC. Supplemented by reference TRBV5-1 and TRBJ2-5, the full variable domain reads KAGVTQTPRYLIKTRGQQVTLSCSPISGHRSVSWYQQTPGQGLQFLFEYFSETQRNKGNFPGRFSGRQFSNSRSEMNVSTLELGDSALYLCASSWEGQGVLETQYFGPGTRLLVL.

This clone was recorded only once. One end of the junction does not line up with germline, which may come from a read error. V usage is TRBV2 and J usage is TRBJ1-2, with a weak D call TRBD1 (5 bases). The CDR3 loop spans 13 amino acids. Germline lookup yields CDR1 SNHLY and CDR2 FYNNEI. The CDR3 coding sequence is TGTGCCAGCAGACTAACAGGTCACTATGGCTACCCCTTC. Translating it yields CASRLTGHYGYPF.

This sequence joins TRBV2 and TRBJ2-3, with D perhaps TRBD1 (6 bases). Per the germline V gene, CDR1 is SNHLY and CDR2 is FYNNEI. Deletions cut 4 bases from V and 1 base from J, with 9 bases between. The length of the CDR3 is 14 residues. This CDR3 is CASSVGQRTDTQYF. The CDR3 DNA sequence: TGTGCCAGCAGTGTAGGACAGCGCACAGATACGCAGTATTTT.